One and the same sample provided the 4 T cell receptor beta chains below, sequenced in a study of neoadjuvant anti-PD-1 for oral cavity cancer. Sequencing was performed with immunoSEQ multiplex PCR; in TCRdb, only in-frame clones are kept and a portion is missing. The sample has about 14,000 clones, 71% seen once; the top ten hold approximately 2.8%. Material: PBMCs, obtained before nivolumab (anti-PD-1) treatment. Source of these receptors: a person aged 35-79 years with oral cavity squamous cell carcinoma.

The chain has TRBV5-6 and TRBJ2-5, with a tentative D call TRBD1 (6 bases). The CDR3 extends over 15 amino acids. Germline CDR1 and CDR2: SGHDT and YYEEEE. Trimming removed 2 bases at V and 1 base at J, with 12 bases between. The CDR3 region is CASSFMNRAQETQYF. The CDR3 DNA follows: TGTGCCAGCAGCTTTATGAACAGGGCCCAAGAGACCCAGTACTTC. The variable domain in full, with the rest retrieved from reference TRBV5-6 and TRBJ2-5, is DAGVTQSPTHLIKTRGQQVTLRCSPKSGHDTVSWYQQALGQGPQFIFQYYEEEERQRGNFPDRFSGHQFPNYSSELNVNALLLGDSALYLCASSFMNRAQETQYFGPGTRLLVL.

The chain recombines TRBV6-6 with TRBJ1-2; 8 bases are a match to TRBD1. Germline-derived CDR1 and CDR2 are MNHNY and SVGAGI (reference sequence). The CDR3 sequence is 14 residues long. V shed 5 bases, J shed 3 bases, and the junction held 5 bases outside the gene matches. CDR3 nucleotide sequence: TGTGCCAGCAGTCACGGACAGGGAGACTATGGCTACACCTTC. It translates to CASSHGQGDYGYTF.

The chain recombines TRBV7-3 with TRBJ1-2; 8 nucleotides agree with TRBD1. This CDR3 is built from 13 residues. Germline V gene data show CDR1 as SGHTA and CDR2 as FQGTGA. V lost 2 bases, J lost 8 bases, and 4 bases stayed unmatched. The CDR3 DNA follows: TGTGCCAGCAGCTTATCTGGACAGGGCGGCTACACCTTC. This gives the protein CASSLSGQGGYTF.

This clone has more than one count but fewer than ten. The chain recombines TRBV6-1 with TRBJ2-7, with 10 bases fitting TRBD2. This CDR3 has 14 amino acids. Germline-derived CDR1 and CDR2 are MNHNS and SASEGT. The V gene end was trimmed by 6 bases and the J gene end by 7 bases; junction bases not matched to a gene: 9. For the CDR3, the DNA is TGTGCCAGCAGATTAGCATTAGCGGGGGGAGAGCAGTACTTC. It is translated as CASRLALAGGEQYF.